Listed here is a single TCR beta chain. The V end lost 3 bases, the J end lost 4 bases, and 16 bases lay between the germline ends. Germline V gene lookup returns CDR1 MDHEN and CDR2 SYDVKM. This CDR3 has 15 amino acids. As processed by the authors: The assay estimated nucleated cells by amplifying reference gene primers. Assay: immunoSEQ multiplex PCR; the TCRdb copy retains only in-frame clones and omits some. V, J and clone size are those of that table, while D and trimming were read from the DNA. Here the sample spans about 210,000 clones, 87% being singletons. This entry belongs to a study of blood T cell repertoires in COVID-19. Across the whole study: T cells, B-cell-depleted T cells, or PBMCs supplied cDNA or gDNA.

Participant ages covered roughly 18 to 89 years across some 25 US areas. This sequence was found in a young man with acute COVID-19. The chain joins TRBV28 to TRBJ2-7, with D maybe TRBD1 (7 bases). Sequences were obtained from PBMCs or T cells enriched from blood (not recorded which). This chain's CDR3 is CASSFSRGALYEQYF. The CDR3, as DNA: TGTGCCAGCAGTTTTTCCAGGGGGGCCCTATACGAGCAGTACTTC.